This T cell receptor beta chain was obtained from a study of blood T cell repertoires in COVID-19. Some clones are missing from TCRdb's copy, which holds only in-frame ones; the method was immunoSEQ multiplex PCR. The data hold 150,000 to 200,000 clones, with 70% to 80% observed a single time. In the 2 weeks before study entry, exposed participants met a COVID-19 case, which was PCR-confirmed or clinician-diagnosed. Germline V gene sequence: CDR1 SGHRS, CDR2 YFSETQ. The CDR3 loop spans 16 amino acids. V was clipped by 3 bases and J by 0 bases, with 14 bases between them. Only one count was recorded for this clone.

The chain uses TRBV5-1 and TRBJ2-3, with a tentative D call TRBD1 (5 bases). This TCR derives from a man in his sixties who had been exposed to COVID-19. Sequenced input: PBMCs or T cells enriched from blood (not recorded which). CDR3 in DNA: TGCGCCAGCAGCTCGCTCCAGGGCCCAAGCACAGATACGCAGTATTTT. This gives the protein CASSSLQGPSTDTQYF.